The 24 T cell receptor beta chains presented below share a single source sample, sequenced in a study of cytomegalovirus exposure and HLA in healthy donors. 60 Vbeta and 13 Jbeta primers were used in PCR. The method was immunoSEQ multiplex PCR; TCRdb's version includes in-frame clones alone and lacks a portion of them. This table holds 86,000 or so clones, roughly 77% found once. The sample taken for sequencing was PBMCs. Source of these receptors: a woman aged 40 to 50 in good health and CMV-seropositive.

This rearrangement joins TRBV7-9 to TRBJ1-2, with TRBD1 matching 8 bases. CDR3 length: 15 residues. Per germline, CDR1 SEHNR and CDR2 FQNEAQ (reference sequence). Trimming at V came to 5 bases and at J to 3 bases, leaving 8 bases not matched to a gene. CDR3 nucleotide sequence: TGTGCCAGCAGCCCTGACAGGGGTGAGGACTATGGCTACACCTTC. This translates into CASSPDRGEDYGYTF.

V gene TRBV6-1 combines with J gene TRBJ1-1, with 8 bases matching TRBD1. After removal of 5 bases from V and 0 bases from J, the junction contained 2 bases not matched to a gene. The CDR3 has 14 residues. Germline-derived CDR1 and CDR2 are MNHNS and SASEGT. CDR3 sequence reads: CASSRTGLNTEAFF. The CDR3 nucleotides read TGTGCCAGCAGTCGGACAGGGCTGAACACTGAAGCTTTCTTT.

This clone turned up a few times. J is TRBJ1-5 and V is TRBV2, with 9 bases identical to TRBD1. This CDR3 region has 13 residues. The germline gives CDR1 SNHLY, CDR2 FYNNEI. The junction had 1 base not matched to a gene; V was cut back by 4 bases and J by 6 bases. CDR3 nucleotides: TGTGCCAGCAGTGGGACAGGGGTTCAGCCCCAGCATTTT. This codes for CASSGTGVQPQHF. The entire variable domain, with the rest obtained from reference TRBV2 and TRBJ1-5, is as follows: EPEVTQTPSHQVTQMGQEVILRCVPISNHLYFYWYRQILGQKVEFLVSFYNNEISEKSEIFDDQFSVERPDGSNFTLKIRSTKLEDSAMYFCASSGTGVQPQHFGDGTRLSIL.

The CDR3 DNA is TGTGCCAGCAGTTTAACTAGCGGGGAAGCAGATACGCAGTATTTT. Translated: CASSLTSGEADTQYF. This rearrangement joins TRBV27 to TRBJ2-3; 10 nucleotides match TRBD2. Germline V gene lookup returns CDR1 MNHEY and CDR2 SMNVEV (reference sequence). The CDR3 loop spans 15 amino acids. J gave up 4 bases and V 2 bases, and 3 bases lay outside the gene matches.

This chain connects TRBV13 to TRBJ2-4; 9 bases fit TRBD2. The CDR3 has 14 amino acids. Trimming took 3 bases from V and 6 from J; bases not matched to a gene: 3. Germline V gene sequence: CDR1 PRHDT, CDR2 FYEKMQ (reference sequence). The CDR3 sequence is CASSLGLARNIQYF. Written as DNA, the CDR3 is TGTGCCAGCAGCTTGGGACTAGCAAGAAACATTCAGTACTTC.

V is TRBV19 and J is TRBJ2-7, with TRBD2 matching over 8 bases. The CDR3 extends over 15 amino acids. Losses at the gene ends were 3 bases for V and 4 bases for J; bases not matched to a gene: 8. The germline gives CDR1 LNHDA, CDR2 SQIVND (reference sequence). The CDR3 loop is CASSMGPSGLYEQYF. In DNA, the CDR3 is TGTGCCAGTAGTATGGGGCCTAGCGGGTTGTACGAGCAGTACTTC.

The chain employs TRBV10-3 and TRBJ1-1; perhaps TRBD1 as D (5 bases). Per germline, CDR1 ENHRY and CDR2 SYGVKD. V lost 10 bases to trimming and J lost 10 bases, with 25 bases between them. The CDR3 spans 14 residues. The CDR3 bases are TGTGCCAGCAAAAAAGGCCCCCGGGACTTGGGAGCTTTCTTT. It is translated as CASKKGPRDLGAFF.

The gene calls are TRBV7-2 and TRBJ2-5; D gene uncertain. Germline V gene data show CDR1 as SGHTA and CDR2 as FQGNSA. Trimming took 1 base from V and 0 from J, leaving 3 bases between them. There are 13 residues in the CDR3. CDR3 sequence (DNA): TGTGCCAGCAGCTTAGGGCACCAAGAGACCCAGTACTTC. Its protein product is CASSLGHQETQYF.

V is TRBV7-2 and J is TRBJ2-3, with 9 bases identical to TRBD1. The CDR3 sequence is 16 residues long. After removal of 1 base from V and 2 bases from J, the junction contained 4 bases not matched to a gene. Germline V gene lookup returns CDR1 SGHTA and CDR2 FQGNSA. The CDR3 region is CASSLVGTGNTDTQYF. The CDR3 DNA sequence: TGTGCCAGCAGCTTAGTGGGGACAGGGAACACAGATACGCAGTATTTT.

V gene TRBV27 combines with J gene TRBJ1-2; D not resolved. The germline V gene encodes CDR1 MNHEY and CDR2 SMNVEV (reference sequence). V dropped 2 bases and J dropped 4 bases, with 14 bases sitting between them. The CDR3 spans 15 residues. CDR3 in amino acids: CASSLTGGNIYGYTF. DNA of the CDR3: TGTGCCAGCAGTTTAACTGGAGGAAACATCTATGGCTACACCTTC.

The rearrangement joins TRBV7-9 to TRBJ2-2; 7 bases align to TRBD1. The V and J ends lost 5 bases and 1 base, in that order; junction bases with no gene match: 7. Germline V lookup: CDR1 SEHNR, CDR2 FQNEAQ (reference sequence). The CDR3 runs 16 residues. CDR3 in DNA: TGTGCCAGCAGCCCGTCCGGGACAGTGAACACCGGGGAGCTGTTTTTT. It yields the protein CASSPSGTVNTGELFF.

Concerning this clone: Its ends do not fully match the called genes, so a read error is possible. This chain links TRBV7-9 with TRBJ2-1, with D possibly being TRBD2 (5 bases). The CDR3 runs 13 residues. The germline V gene has CDR1 SEHNR and CDR2 FQNEAQ (reference sequence). The CDR3 coding sequence is TGTTCCAGCAGTTTTCCGGGGTACAATGAGCAGTTCTTC. This codes for CSSSFPGYNEQFF.

V gene TRBV2 combines with J gene TRBJ2-7, with D possibly being TRBD2 (6 bases). The CDR3 has 11 residues. Germline-derived CDR1 and CDR2 are SNHLY and FYNNEI. Deletions cut 6 bases from V and 4 bases from J, with 7 bases between. CDR3: CASSREYEQYF. In DNA form, the CDR3 reads TGTGCCAGCAGCCGGGAGTACGAGCAGTACTTC.

In this sample, this clone turned up a few times. This chain uses TRBV5-8 with TRBJ1-4; D is perhaps TRBD1 (5 bases). The CDR3 is 14 amino acids. Germline CDR1 and CDR2: SGHTS and YDEGEE. Deletions cut 3 bases from V and 7 bases from J, with 13 bases between. Written as DNA, the CDR3 is TGTGCCAGCAGCTGGGGAAAAGGGGCTGAAAAACTGTTTTTT. It yields the protein CASSWGKGAEKLFF.

The chain carries TRBV29-1 and TRBJ2-7; 9 bases agree with TRBD1. Trimming cost V 5 bases and J 1 base; bases outside gene matches: 6. This CDR3 region has 14 residues. Germline V gene lookup returns CDR1 SQVTM and CDR2 ANQGSEA. The CDR3 DNA reads as TGCAGCGTTCAAAGGGGGACAGGGTCCTACGAGCAGTACGTC. Translating gives CSVQRGTGSYEQYV.

This rearrangement joins TRBV10-3 to TRBJ1-1; 7 nucleotides align to TRBD1. V shed 7 bases and J 6 bases; nucleotides not matched to a gene: 5. The germline CDR1 and CDR2 sequences are ENHRY and SYGVKD. This CDR3 is 12 amino acids long. Here the CDR3 DNA reads TGTGCCATCACGGGAACAGGGGCTGAAGCTTTCTTT. Translated: CAITGTGAEAFF.

The rearrangement joins TRBV2 to TRBJ2-3, with 11 bases that match TRBD2. After removal of 6 bases from V and 5 bases from J, the junction contained 7 bases not matched to a gene. The CDR3 runs to 15 residues. Germline CDR1 reads SNHLY; CDR2 reads FYNNEI. CDR3 sequence reads: CASRASGRMVDTQYF. CDR3 coding DNA: TGTGCCAGCAGGGCTAGCGGGAGGATGGTAGATACGCAGTATTTT.

The V gene is TRBV2, the J gene TRBJ2-3, with TRBD1 matching over 9 bases. The CDR3 sequence is 16 residues long. Germline CDR1 SNHLY, CDR2 FYNNEI. The V segment lost 3 bases and the J segment 2 bases; nucleotides outside the gene matches: 6. Here the CDR3 DNA reads TGTGCCAGCAGTGATGGGACAGGGATCCTCACAGATACGCAGTATTTT. Its protein product is CASSDGTGILTDTQYF. The whole variable domain, filled in from reference TRBV2 and TRBJ2-3, reads EPEVTQTPSHQVTQMGQEVILRCVPISNHLYFYWYRQILGQKVEFLVSFYNNEISEKSEIFDDQFSVERPDGSNFTLKIRSTKLEDSAMYFCASSDGTGILTDTQYFGPGTRLTVL.

The V and J genes are TRBV5-1 and TRBJ1-1; no definite D call. Between the trimmed V and J ends, which lost 2 bases and 10 bases, there was a span of 9 bases. The CDR3 loop spans 11 amino acids. Per the germline V gene, CDR1 is SGHRS and CDR2 is YFSETQ. CDR3 sequence reads: CASSLGGVAFF. CDR3 nucleotides: TGCGCCAGCAGCTTAGGAGGAGTAGCTTTCTTT.

The genes are TRBV6-5 and TRBJ2-7; TRBD2 might be the D (6 bases). V gave up 1 base and J gave up 4 bases, with 17 bases separating them. CDR1 is MNHEY, CDR2 SVGAGI, per germline. CDR3 length equals 16 residues. CDR3 in amino acids: CASSYYGTRIFYEQYF. Here the CDR3 DNA reads TGTGCCAGCAGTTACTACGGGACTCGAATTTTTTACGAGCAGTACTTC.

The chain employs TRBV19 and TRBJ2-4, with 10 bases that match TRBD1. The CDR3 sequence is 14 residues long. From germline, CDR1 is LNHDA and CDR2 SQIVND (reference sequence). The V and J ends lost 7 bases and 11 bases, in that order; junction bases with no gene match: 11. The CDR3 nucleotides read TGTGCCAGTACCGCAACCGGGACAGGGGATTTTCAGTACTTC. Residues: CASTATGTGDFQYF.

This chain joins TRBV7-9 and TRBJ1-6; 7 bases are a match to TRBD1. Germline assignment: CDR1 SEHNR and CDR2 FQNEAQ (reference sequence). V gave up 3 bases and J gave up 11 bases; unmatched junction bases: 13. The CDR3 contains 16 residues. The CDR3: CASSFVPGLQGTPLHF. CDR3 sequence (DNA): TGTGCCAGCAGCTTCGTGCCTGGCTTACAGGGGACACCCCTCCACTTT.

The rearrangement uses TRBV28 and TRBJ2-1, with 12 bases aligning to TRBD2. The trim removed 4 bases at V and 0 bases at J, leaving 7 bases unmatched. CDR3 length: 18 residues. The germline gives CDR1 MDHEN, CDR2 SYDVKM. DNA of the CDR3: TGTGCCAGCAGTTCACGGACTAGCGGGGTGAGCTCCTACAATGAGCAGTTCTTC. Residues: CASSSRTSGVSSYNEQFF.

The chain has TRBV7-2 and TRBJ1-2; 11 bases align to TRBD1. There are 14 residues in the CDR3. The J segment lost 6 bases and the V segment lost 5 bases, leaving 5 bases of the junction unmatched. CDR1 and CDR2 from the germline V gene are SGHTA and FQGNSA. The CDR3 region is CASSLGQGVDGYTF. As DNA, the CDR3 is TGTGCCAGCAGCCTGGGACAGGGGGTAGATGGCTACACCTTC.